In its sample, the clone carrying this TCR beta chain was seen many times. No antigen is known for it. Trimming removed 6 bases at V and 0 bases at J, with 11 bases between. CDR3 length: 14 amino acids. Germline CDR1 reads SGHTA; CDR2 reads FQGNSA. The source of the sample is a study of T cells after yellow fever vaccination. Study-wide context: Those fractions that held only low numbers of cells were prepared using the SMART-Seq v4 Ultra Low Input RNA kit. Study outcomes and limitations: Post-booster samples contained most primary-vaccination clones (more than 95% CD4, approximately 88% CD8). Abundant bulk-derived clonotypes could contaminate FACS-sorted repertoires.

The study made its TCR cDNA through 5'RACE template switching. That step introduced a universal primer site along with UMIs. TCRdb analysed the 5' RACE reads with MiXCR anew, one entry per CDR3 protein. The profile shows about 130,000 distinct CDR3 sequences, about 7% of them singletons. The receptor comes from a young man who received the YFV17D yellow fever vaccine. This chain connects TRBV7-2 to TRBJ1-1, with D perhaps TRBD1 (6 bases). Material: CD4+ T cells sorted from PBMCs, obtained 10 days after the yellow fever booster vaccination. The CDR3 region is CASRWGQLNTEAFF. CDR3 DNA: TGTGCCAGCAGGTGGGGGCAGCTGAACACTGAAGCTTTCTTT. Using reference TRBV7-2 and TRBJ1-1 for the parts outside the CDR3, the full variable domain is GAGVSQSPSNKVTEKGKDVELRCDPISGHTALYWYRQSLGQGLEFLIYFQGNSAPDKSGLPSDRFSAERTGGSVSTLTIQRTQQEDSAVYLCASRWGQLNTEAFFGQGTRLTVV.